These T cell receptor beta chains were read from a single sample in a study of T cells in Graves' hyperthyroidism and ophthalmopathy. TCRdb re-analysed the multiplex PCR reads in MiXCR, keeping a single row per CDR3 protein. Of about 480,000 distinct CDR3 sequences listed, roughly 25% were seen once; the top ten hold 11%. Sequenced sample: blood. Every receptor here comes from a woman aged 25 to 45 with Graves' ophthalmopathy. Each CDR3 is given with its conserved first and last residue. A D gene is named only where the DNA matches it firmly. Clone size appears in some rows only: once, few, many, or a class for an expanded clone.

v_call	j_call	clone_size	d_call	cdr3_aa	cdr3_nt
TRBV2	TRBJ2-5	few	TRBD2	CASSEVAGDLQGKTQYF	TGTGCCAGCAGTGAGGTAGCGGGGGATCTCCAGGGGAAGACCCAGTACTTC
TRBV2	TRBJ1-5	many	TRBD1	CASSEVTGAQPQHF	TGTGCCAGCAGTGAGGTGACAGGGGCCCAGCCCCAGCATTTT
TRBV9	TRBJ1-1	many	-	CASSVEGGHSTEAFF	TGTGCCAGCAGCGTAGAGGGGGGGCATAGCACTGAAGCTTTCTTT
TRBV11-2	TRBJ2-5	few	TRBD1	CASSSGGDLCQYF	TGTGCCAGCAGCTCAGGGGGCGATCTATGCCAGTACTTC
TRBV7-9	TRBJ2-5	many	TRBD1	CASSGLDRGETQYF	TGTGCCAGCAGCGGCCTGGACAGGGGGGAGACCCAGTACTTC
TRBV7-2	TRBJ2-5	-	TRBD2	CASSLGLLAGSQETQYF	TGTGCCAGCAGCTTAGGACTACTAGCGGGGAGTCAAGAGACCCAGTACTTC
TRBV7-4	TRBJ1-5	many	-	CASSSPRDGYSNQPQHF	TGTGCCAGCAGCTCACCCCGGGACGGATATAGCAATCAGCCCCAGCATTTT
TRBV4-3	TRBJ1-5	many	-	CASSQGYFDSNQPQHF	TGCGCCAGCAGCCAAGGATATTTCGATAGCAATCAGCCCCAGCATTTT
TRBV4-2	TRBJ2-3	-	TRBD2	CASSQRLAEPTDTQYF	TGTGCCAGCAGCCAAAGACTAGCGGAACCCACAGATACGCAGTATTTT
TRBV12-3/TRBV12-4	TRBJ1-4	many	TRBD1	CASSLGTGVGKLFF	TGTGCCAGCAGCCTAGGGACAGGGGTAGGGAAACTGTTTTTT
TRBV29-1	TRBJ1-1	many	-	CSATDGGRTEAFF	TGCAGCGCAACTGATGGGGGGAGGACTGAAGCTTTCTTT
TRBV28	TRBJ2-5	-	-	CASLTGQETQYF	TGTGCCAGCTTGACGGGCCAAGAGACCCAGTACTTC
TRBV28	TRBJ1-3	many	-	CASSWKGAGNTIYF	TGTGCCAGCAGTTGGAAGGGGGCTGGAAACACCATATATTTT
TRBV28	TRBJ2-7	many	-	CASKPLPREDEQYF	TGTGCCAGCAAACCTTTACCGCGAGAGGACGAGCAGTACTTC
TRBV7-8	TRBJ1-1	-	TRBD1	CASSLDRGAQDTEAFF	TGTGCCAGCAGCTTAGACAGGGGGGCGCAGGACACTGAAGCTTTCTTT
TRBV20-1	TRBJ2-7	-	TRBD1	CSAHRRGQGAFEQYF	TGCAGTGCTCATCGACGGGGACAGGGGGCGTTCGAGCAGTACTTC
TRBV18	TRBJ1-3	-	-	CASSPPVIQLSSGNTIYF	TGTGCCAGCTCACCACCCGTGATTCAACTAAGCTCTGGAAACACCATATATTTT
TRBV28	TRBJ1-2	many	-	CASRPQSHGYTF	TGTGCCAGCAGACCCCAATCTCATGGCTACACCTTC
TRBV4-1	TRBJ2-5	-	TRBD2	CASSQRLALETQYF	TGCGCCAGCAGCCAGAGACTAGCTCTTGAGACCCAGTACTTC
TRBV6-1	TRBJ1-5	-	-	CASSEGAENQPQHF	TGTGCCAGCAGTGAAGGCGCGGAGAATCAGCCCCAGCATTTT
TRBV11-2	TRBJ2-5	many	TRBD2	CASSSTPSGGQETQYF	TGTGCCAGCAGCTCCACGCCCAGCGGGGGTCAAGAGACCCAGTACTTC
TRBV30	TRBJ2-7	-	TRBD2	CAWSRTSGYEQYF	TGTGCCTGGAGCAGGACTAGTGGTTACGAGCAGTACTTC